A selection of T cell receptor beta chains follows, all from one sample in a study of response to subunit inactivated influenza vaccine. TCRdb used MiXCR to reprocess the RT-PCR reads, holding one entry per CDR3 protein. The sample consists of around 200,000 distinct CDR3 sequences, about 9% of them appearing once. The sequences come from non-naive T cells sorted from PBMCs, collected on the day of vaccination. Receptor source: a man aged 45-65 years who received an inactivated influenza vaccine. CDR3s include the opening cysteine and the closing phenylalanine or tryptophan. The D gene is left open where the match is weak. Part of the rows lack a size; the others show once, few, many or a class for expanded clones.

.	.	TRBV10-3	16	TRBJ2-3	TGTGCCATCAGCCACCCCCGGGACACGGTAACAGATACGCAGTATTTT	CAISHPRDTVTDTQYF
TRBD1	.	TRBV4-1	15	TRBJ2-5	TGCGCCAGCAGCCCCCGGGACAGGGACCAAGAGACCCAGTACTTC	CASSPRDRDQETQYF
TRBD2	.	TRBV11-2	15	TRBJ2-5	TGTGCCAGCAACATAGCGGGGGGGTACTCAGAGACCCAGTACTTC	CASNIAGGYSETQYF
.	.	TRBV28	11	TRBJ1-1	TGTGCCAGCAGGATCAGGGAAGAAGCTTTCTTT	CASRIREEAFF
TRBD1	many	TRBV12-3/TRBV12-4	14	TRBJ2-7	TGTGCCAGCAGCCCCCGACAGGGGGCGAGTGAGCAGTACTTC	CASSPRQGASEQYF
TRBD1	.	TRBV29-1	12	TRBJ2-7	TGCAGCGTTGCGGCAGGGGGCTACGAGCAGTACTTC	CSVAAGGYEQYF
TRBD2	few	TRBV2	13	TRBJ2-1	TGTGCCAGCAGTTCGGGACTAGCGGGAACCGGGATCTTC	CASSSGLAGTGIF
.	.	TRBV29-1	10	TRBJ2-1	TGCAGCGTATTATTAAGGGAGCAGTTCTTC	CSVLLREQFF
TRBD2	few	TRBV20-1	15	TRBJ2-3	TGCAGTGCTACTGTAGCGGGGGGGCCGGCAGATACGCAGTATTTT	CSATVAGGPADTQYF
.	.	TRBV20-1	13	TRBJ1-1	TGCAGTGCTAGCGGGGGCTTGAACACTGAAGCTTTCTTT	CSASGGLNTEAFF
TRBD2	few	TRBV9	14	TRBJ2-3	TGTGCCAGCAGCTCGAAGCGGGACACAGATACGCAGTATTTT	CASSSKRDTDTQYF
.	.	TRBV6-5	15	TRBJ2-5	TGTGCCAGCAGTTATTTGGGACGGGTCCAAGAGACCCAGTACTTC	CASSYLGRVQETQYF
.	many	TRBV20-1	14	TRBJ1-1	TGCAGTGCTAGTCACCCCGAAGGGAACACTGAAGCTTTCTTT	CSASHPEGNTEAFF
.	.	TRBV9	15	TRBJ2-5	TGTGCCAGCAGCGTAGGAGGGAATACCCGAGAGACCCAGTACTTC	CASSVGGNTRETQYF
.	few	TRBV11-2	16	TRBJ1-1	TGTGCCAGCAGCTTAGAATTTGGCCGAAAGAGCACTGAAGCTTTCTTT	CASSLEFGRKSTEAFF
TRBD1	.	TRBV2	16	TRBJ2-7	TGTGCCAGCAGTGAAGGGAGGACAGGGGCTGGCTACGAGCAGTACTTC	CASSEGRTGAGYEQYF
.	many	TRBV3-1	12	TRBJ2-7	TGTGCCAGCAGCCCCCCAGGCGGCTACCCGTACTTC	CASSPPGGYPYF
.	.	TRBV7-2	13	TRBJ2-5	TGTGCCAGCAGCAGGGGGTCGGGGGAGACCCAGTACTTC	CASSRGSGETQYF
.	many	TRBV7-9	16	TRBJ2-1	TGTGCCAGCAGCACTAAAGGGATTAGCTCCTACAATGAGCAGTTCTTC	CASSTKGISSYNEQFF
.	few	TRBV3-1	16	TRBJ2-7	TGTGCCAGCAGCCAAGAAACCGGGACTCGACTACGTGAGCAGTACTTC	CASSQETGTRLREQYF
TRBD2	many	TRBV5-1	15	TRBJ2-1	TGCGCCAGCAGGATCATAGCGGGCGGCTACAATGAGCAGTTCTTC	CASRIIAGGYNEQFF
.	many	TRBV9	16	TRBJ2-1	TGTGCCAGCAGCCCACAGAGACTCCTTAAGGGCAATGAGCAGTTCTTC	CASSPQRLLKGNEQFF
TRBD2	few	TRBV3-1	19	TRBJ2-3	TGTGCCAGCAGCCTTACACATGGGACTAGCGGGAGAAGGACAGATACGCAGTATTTT	CASSLTHGTSGRRTDTQYF
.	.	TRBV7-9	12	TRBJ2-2	TGTGCCAGCAGCTTCGGAGGCGGGGAGCTGTTTTTT	CASSFGGGELFF
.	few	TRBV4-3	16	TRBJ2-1	TGCGCCAGCAGCCAAGATGGGCAGGTGAATTACAATGAGCAGTTCTTC	CASSQDGQVNYNEQFF
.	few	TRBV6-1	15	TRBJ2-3	TGTGCCAGCAGACAGCTCGACAGAAGCACAGATACGCAGTATTTT	CASRQLDRSTDTQYF
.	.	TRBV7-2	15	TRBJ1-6	TGTGCCAGCACCTCGCGGGGTTTGTTTAATTCACCCCTCCACTTT	CASTSRGLFNSPLHF
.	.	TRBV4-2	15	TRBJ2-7	TGTGCCAGCAGCCAAGCGCCAGGACAGTCCTACGAGCAGTACTTC	CASSQAPGQSYEQYF
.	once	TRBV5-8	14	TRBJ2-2	TGTGCCAGCAGCTTCGTCCGGGACCCAGAGGAGCTGTTTTTT	CASSFVRDPEELFF
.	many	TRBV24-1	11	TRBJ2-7	TGTGCCGCCGCATCGCTCTACGAGCAGTACTTC	CAAASLYEQYF
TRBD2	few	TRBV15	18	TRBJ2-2	TGTGCCACCAGGGGGGGACTAGCGGGAGATCTTGGCGTCGGGGAGCTGTTTTTT	CATRGGLAGDLGVGELFF
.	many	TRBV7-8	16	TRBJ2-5	TGTGCCAGCAGCTTGTCCCTCAGCCGGGTCGGAGAGACCCAGTACTTC	CASSLSLSRVGETQYF
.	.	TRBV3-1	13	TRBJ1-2	TGTGCCAGCAGCCAAGTTTCGGGAAAAGGCTACACCTTC	CASSQVSGKGYTF
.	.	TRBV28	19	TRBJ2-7	TGTGCCAGCAGTTTGTTAATCCGGGCGGGTGCGAAGAGCTCCTACGAGCAGTACTTC	CASSLLIRAGAKSSYEQYF
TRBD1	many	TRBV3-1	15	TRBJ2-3	TGTGCCAGCAGCCAAGAGGGCAGGGGGACAGATACGCAGTATTTT	CASSQEGRGTDTQYF
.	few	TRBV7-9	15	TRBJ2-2	TGTGCCAGCAGCTTAGGGTTGGCGAACACCGGGGAGCTGTTTTTT	CASSLGLANTGELFF
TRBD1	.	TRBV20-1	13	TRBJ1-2	TGCAGGGCTGGGACAGACATTTCCTATGGCTACACCTTC	CRAGTDISYGYTF
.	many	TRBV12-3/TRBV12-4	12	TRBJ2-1	TGTGCCAGCAGTTTGTTGGACAATGAGCAGTTCTTC	CASSLLDNEQFF
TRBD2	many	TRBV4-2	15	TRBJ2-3	TGTGCCAGCAGCGCACTAGCGGGGGGTCCAGATACGCAGTATTTT	CASSALAGGPDTQYF
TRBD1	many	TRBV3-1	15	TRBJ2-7	TGTGCCAGCAGCCAGGCGACAGGGGGGACCTACGAGCAGTACTTC	CASSQATGGTYEQYF
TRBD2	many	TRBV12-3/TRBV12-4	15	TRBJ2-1	TGTGCCAGCAGTTCGAGCGGGGGACTTTACAATGAGCAGTTCTTC	CASSSSGGLYNEQFF
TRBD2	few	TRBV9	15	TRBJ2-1	TGTGCCAGCAGCGTGCCTAGCGGGGCAAACAATGAGCAGTTCTTC	CASSVPSGANNEQFF